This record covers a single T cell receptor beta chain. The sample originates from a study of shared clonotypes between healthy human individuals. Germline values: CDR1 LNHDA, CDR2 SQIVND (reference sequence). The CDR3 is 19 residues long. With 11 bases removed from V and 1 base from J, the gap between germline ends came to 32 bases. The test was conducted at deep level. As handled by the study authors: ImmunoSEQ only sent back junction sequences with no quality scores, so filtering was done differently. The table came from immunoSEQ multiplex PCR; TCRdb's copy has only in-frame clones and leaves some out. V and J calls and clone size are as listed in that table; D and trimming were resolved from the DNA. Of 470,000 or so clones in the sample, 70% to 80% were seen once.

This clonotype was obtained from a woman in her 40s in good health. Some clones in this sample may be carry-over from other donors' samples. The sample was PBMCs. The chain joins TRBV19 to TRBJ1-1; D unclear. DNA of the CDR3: TGTGCCTGCACCCCGAGCCGGGCAGCTATAACGAAAAGGAACACTGAAGCTTTCTTT. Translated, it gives CACTPSRAAITKRNTEAFF.